These 32 T cell receptor beta chains came from one sample sequenced in a study of shared clonotypes between healthy human individuals. The protocol was immunoSEQ multiplex PCR, while the TCRdb copy is restricted to in-frame clones and leaves out a portion. The table has approximately 2,000,000 clones, roughly 95% seen once. Naive CD8 cells, CD45RO-negative and positively selected for CCR7, excluded terminally differentiated effector memory CD45RA+ cells. Sequencing was carried out using naive CD8+ T cells from PBMCs. The receptor source for this set is a man aged 18 to 35 in good health. Some clones in this sample may be carry-over from other donors' samples.

This sequence joins TRBV6-5 and TRBJ2-4; TRBD1 agrees at 7 bases. The V segment lost 5 bases and the J segment 2 bases; nucleotides outside the gene matches: 6. The CDR3 sequence is 15 residues long. From germline, CDR1 is MNHEY and CDR2 SVGAGI. The CDR3 DNA sequence: TGTGCCAGCAGTGCGACGACAGGGCCCAAAAACATTCAGTACTTC. Protein product: CASSATTGPKNIQYF.

V is TRBV7-9 and J is TRBJ2-6; D gene uncertain. This CDR3 comprises 16 residues. Per the germline V gene, CDR1 is SEHNR and CDR2 is FQNEAQ (reference sequence). V was cut by 4 bases and J by 1 base, with 11 bases left in between. CDR3 DNA: TGTGCCAGCAGCTCTGAGGCTAGGTCTGGGGCCAACGTCCTGACTTTC. As protein: CASSSEARSGANVLTF.

This rearrangement joins TRBV6-6 to TRBJ2-7; tentatively, D is TRBD2 (5 bases). The CDR3 has 12 residues. Germline assignment: CDR1 MNHNY and CDR2 SVGAGI (reference sequence). V was clipped by 5 bases and J by 1 base, with 6 bases between them. The CDR3 loop reads CASSDYSYEQYF. CDR3 sequence (DNA): TGTGCCAGCAGTGACTATTCCTACGAGCAGTACTTC.

The J gene is TRBJ1-2, the V gene TRBV7-9; the D is unclear. The CDR3 totals 16 residues. V lost 4 bases to trimming and J lost 3 bases, with 18 bases between them. The germline V gene has CDR1 SEHNR and CDR2 FQNEAQ (reference sequence). In DNA form, the CDR3 reads TGTGCCAGCAGCTCCTTCGTAGGGCGGCTTGACTATGGCTACACCTTC. It yields the protein CASSSFVGRLDYGYTF.

As to this clone: At the DNA level, this CDR3 is encoded by other sequences in the same sample as well. The rearrangement uses TRBV5-4 and TRBJ1-2; 7 bases are a match to TRBD1. V was clipped by 0 bases and J by 4 bases; unmatched bases: 6. CDR1 SGHNT and CDR2 YYREEE come from the germline V gene (reference sequence). CDR3 length equals 15 residues. The CDR3 loop is CASSLAGTATYGYTF. The CDR3 nucleotides read TGTGCCAGCAGCTTGGCCGGGACAGCTACCTATGGCTACACCTTC.

The V gene is TRBV28, the J gene TRBJ2-7; D is undetermined. This CDR3 is built from 12 residues. CDR1 and CDR2 (germline): MDHEN, SYDVKM. V lost 6 bases, J lost 6 bases, and 12 bases lay in between. The CDR3 sequence is CASSPIGSEQYF. CDR3 nucleotide sequence: TGTGCCAGCAGCCCGATTGGCTCCGAGCAGTACTTC.

The CDR3 region has the DNA TGTGCCAGCAGCTTAGAGGGAAACACCGGGGAGCTGTTTTTT. Amino acids: CASSLEGNTGELFF. This sequence joins TRBV11-3 and TRBJ2-2; D gene uncertain. CDR3 length: 14 amino acids. Trimming shortened V by 0 bases and J by 2 bases, and 4 bases separated the two germline ends. Germline CDR1 is SGHNT and CDR2 is YENEEA. The full variable domain, in which reference TRBV11-3 and TRBJ2-2 provide the parts outside the CDR3, is EAGVVQSPRYKIIEKKQPVAFWCNPISGHNTLYWYLQNLGQGPELLIRYENEEAVDDSQLPKDRFSAERLKGVDSTLKIQPAELGDSAVYLCASSLEGNTGELFFGEGSRLTVL.

The chain is built from TRBV19 and TRBJ2-1; D is possibly TRBD1 or TRBD2 (5 bases each). The CDR3 has 13 amino acids. V lost 3 bases, J lost 8 bases, and 11 bases lay in between. Germline CDR1 is LNHDA and CDR2 is SQIVND (reference sequence). The CDR3 spells CASSMPRGDEQFF. In DNA, the CDR3 is TGTGCCAGTAGTATGCCCCGGGGCGATGAGCAGTTCTTC.

The chain combines TRBV15 with TRBJ2-5; 10 bases match TRBD1. Trimming took 5 bases from V and 5 from J; bases not matched to a gene: 8. Germline V CDR1 and CDR2: LNHNV, YYDKDF (reference sequence). The CDR3 spans 15 residues. CDR3 bases: TGTGCCACCAGCGGGGGACAGGGGCGGATCGAGACCCAGTACTTC. Translation gives CATSGGQGRIETQYF.

This chain joins TRBV30 and TRBJ1-4; D might be TRBD1 (5 bases). The CDR3 has 15 residues. Germline V gives CDR1 GTSNPN, CDR2 SVGIG (reference sequence). Between the trimmed V and J ends, which lost 0 bases and 4 bases, there was a span of 12 bases. In nucleotides, the CDR3 is TGTGCCTGGAGTGTACGGGGCAGCATTAATGAAAAACTGTTTTTT. Protein sequence: CAWSVRGSINEKLFF.

The chain combines TRBV29-1 with TRBJ1-2, with D hard to call. V shed 1 base and J shed 3 bases, with 6 bases lying between them. The germline V gene encodes CDR1 SQVTM and CDR2 ANQGSEA. The CDR3 totals 12 residues. CDR3 in DNA: TGCAGCGTTGAAGGCAGGTACTATGGCTACACCTTC. It is translated as CSVEGRYYGYTF. Filled out from reference TRBV29-1 and TRBJ1-2, the complete variable domain reads SAVISQKPSRDICQRGTSLTIQCQVDSQVTMMFWYRQQPGQSLTLIATANQGSEATYESGFVIDKFPISRPNLTFSTLTVSNMSPEDSSIYLCSVEGRYYGYTFGSGTRLTVV.

The V call is TRBV27, the J call TRBJ2-1; 13 bases agree with TRBD2. The CDR3 length is 14 residues. Germline V CDR1 and CDR2: MNHEY, SMNVEV (reference sequence). The V gene end was trimmed by 5 bases and the J gene end by 10 bases; junction bases not matched to a gene: 5. DNA for the CDR3: TGTGCCAGCAGTGAACTAGCGGGAGGGCCCGAGCAGTTCTTC. Translated, it gives CASSELAGGPEQFF.

The chain has TRBV11-2 and TRBJ2-7; TRBD2 matches at 11 bases. The V gene's germline CDR1 is SGHAT and CDR2 FQNNGV. V was pared by 5 bases and J by 3 bases, with 12 bases of the junction left unmatched. The CDR3 spans 17 residues. The CDR3 DNA is TGTGCCAGCAGCCCCCCCCCGCTAGCGGGAGGACTCTACGAGCAGTACTTC. It specifies CASSPPPLAGGLYEQYF.

The CDR3 DNA reads TGTGCCAGCAGCGTAGTTTCGTCAGGGCCGAACACCGGGGAGCTGTTTTTT. This encodes CASSVVSSGPNTGELFF. The J gene is TRBJ2-2, the V gene TRBV9, with D possibly TRBD1 on 5 matching bases. The germline V and J ends were trimmed by 0 bases and 0 bases, with 12 bases remaining between them. Germline assignment: CDR1 SGDLS and CDR2 YYNGEE. The CDR3 is 17 amino acids.

This chain connects TRBV7-9 to TRBJ2-5; D is unresolved. Trimming removed 5 bases at V and 5 bases at J, with 12 bases between. The CDR3 sequence is 13 residues long. Germline values: CDR1 SEHNR, CDR2 FQNEAQ (reference sequence). The CDR3 here is CASSLSPRETQYF. The CDR3 nucleotides read TGTGCCAGCAGCCTATCCCCCAGGGAGACCCAGTACTTC.

This clone was counted a single time. This sequence joins TRBV15 and TRBJ2-5, with a possible D match to TRBD2 (6 bases). Between the trimmed V and J ends, which lost 8 bases and 2 bases, there was a span of 9 bases. The CDR3 extends over 12 amino acids. Germline CDR1 and CDR2: LNHNV and YYDKDF (reference sequence). The DNA for the CDR3 is TGTGCCACCCGGGACTCTCAAGAGACCCAGTACTTC. Protein sequence: CATRDSQETQYF. Complete variable domain (other parts from reference TRBV15 and TRBJ2-5): DAMVIQNPRYQVTQFGKPVTLSCSQTLNHNVMYWYQQKSSQAPKLLFHYYDKDFNNEADTPDNFQSRRPNTSFCFLDIRSPGLGDTAMYLCATRDSQETQYFGPGTRLLVL.

CDR3 sequence reads: CASSFTNYGYTF. CDR3 DNA: TGTGCCAGCAGTTTTACTAACTATGGCTACACCTTC. This chain connects TRBV28 to TRBJ1-2; D is ambiguous. Germline V gene lookup returns CDR1 MDHEN and CDR2 SYDVKM. Trimming took 3 bases from V and 0 from J, leaving 2 bases between them. The CDR3 spans 12 residues.

The chain has TRBV10-2 and TRBJ2-7; 10 bases are shared with TRBD2. The CDR3 consists of 15 residues. Unmatched junction bases numbered 5, after V lost 3 bases and J lost 3 bases. In germline, CDR1 is WSHSY, CDR2 SAAADI. The CDR3 DNA follows: TGCGCCAGCAGTGACTGGACTAGCGGCCTCTACGAGCAGTACTTC. Its protein product is CASSDWTSGLYEQYF.

In regard to this clone: The sample contains more than one DNA sequence encoding this CDR3. The chain is built from TRBV27 and TRBJ2-7; D is undetermined. The CDR3 runs 14 residues. Trimming took 5 bases from V and 0 from J, leaving 11 bases between them. Germline CDR1 is MNHEY and CDR2 is SMNVEV (reference sequence). The CDR3 DNA reads TGTGCCAGCAGTCTCATTGGGTCCTCCTACGAGCAGTACTTC. It is translated as CASSLIGSSYEQYF.

V and J are TRBV19 and TRBJ2-7, with TRBD1 matching 7 bases. The junction had 7 bases not matched to a gene; V was cut back by 9 bases and J by 2 bases. The CDR3 covers 13 residues. CDR1 and CDR2 (germline): LNHDA, SQIVND (reference sequence). Here the CDR3 reads CASRQGKPYEQYF. The DNA of the CDR3 is TGTGCCAGCCGACAGGGCAAACCCTACGAGCAGTACTTC.

This clone was seen a handful of times. CDR3 residues: CASSPRASLDTEAFF. The CDR3 nucleotides are TGTGCCAGCAGTCCCCGAGCGTCCTTGGACACTGAAGCTTTCTTT. The V and J genes are TRBV27 and TRBJ1-1; D call uncertain. The germline V gene encodes CDR1 MNHEY and CDR2 SMNVEV (reference sequence). The CDR3 covers 15 residues. With 5 bases removed from V and 3 bases from J, the gap between germline ends came to 16 bases.

V usage is TRBV11-2 and J usage is TRBJ2-2; 12 bases are shared with TRBD2. With 5 bases clipped from V and 5 bases from J, the junction kept 9 bases outside the gene matches. Germline CDR1 SGHAT, CDR2 FQNNGV. This CDR3 comprises 17 residues. The CDR3 reads CASSATSGSRGTGELFF. CDR3 nucleotide sequence: TGTGCCAGCAGCGCGACTAGCGGGAGCCGGGGGACCGGGGAGCTGTTTTTT.

The chain joins TRBV27 to TRBJ2-7; D not certain. CDR3 length equals 15 residues. Germline V lookup: CDR1 MNHEY, CDR2 SMNVEV (reference sequence). Trimming stripped 5 bases from V and 3 bases from J, with 17 bases between. The CDR3 nucleotides read TGTGCCAGCAGTCCCAGAGGAGTATCCTACTACGAGCAGTACTTC. Translation gives CASSPRGVSYYEQYF.

The chain recombines TRBV19 with TRBJ1-2, with 7 bases aligning to TRBD1. Germline V gives CDR1 LNHDA, CDR2 SQIVND (reference sequence). The CDR3 consists of 16 residues. The ends lost 0 bases at V and 8 bases at J; junction bases unmatched: 12. CDR3 in amino acids: CASSIDRDSRWEGYTF. The CDR3 DNA follows: TGTGCCAGTAGTATAGACAGGGACAGCCGCTGGGAGGGCTACACCTTC.

The chain couples TRBV2 to TRBJ2-1, with D perhaps matching TRBD1 or TRBD2 (5 bases each). Germline V gene sequence: CDR1 SNHLY, CDR2 FYNNEI. This CDR3 region has 12 residues. Trimming removed 7 bases at V and 10 bases at J, with 14 bases between. The DNA for the CDR3 is TGTGCCAGCAACTCGGGATACAGGGAGCAGTTCTTC. It is translated as CASNSGYREQFF.

This chain links TRBV19 with TRBJ1-5; D is uncertain. Per germline, CDR1 LNHDA and CDR2 SQIVND (reference sequence). This CDR3 has 14 residues. Trimming stripped 3 bases from V and 7 bases from J, with 13 bases between. The CDR3 coding sequence is TGTGCCAGTAGTATGGTGGAGTCTAGACAGCCCCAGCATTTT. It encodes CASSMVESRQPQHF. The whole variable domain, remainder taken from reference TRBV19 and TRBJ1-5, is DGGITQSPKYLFRKEGQNVTLSCEQNLNHDAMYWYRQDPGQGLRLIYYSQIVNDFQKGDIAEGYSVSREKKESFPLTVTSAQKNPTAFYLCASSMVESRQPQHFGDGTRLSIL.

This clone was seen a single time. The CDR3 DNA follows: TGTGCCAGCAGCTCTACCGGGGCCCCCTACGAGCAGTACTTC. Translation: CASSSTGAPYEQYF. The chain uses TRBV7-3 and TRBJ2-7, with D perhaps assigned TRBD1 or TRBD2 (5 bases each). Looked up from germline, CDR1 is SGHTA and CDR2 is FQGTGA. This CDR3 has 14 residues. Between the trimmed V and J ends, which lost 4 bases and 2 bases, there was a span of 12 bases.

This chain connects TRBV27 to TRBJ1-3, with D unresolved. The CDR3 is 13 residues long. The germline CDR1 and CDR2 sequences are MNHEY and SMNVEV (reference sequence). The germline V and J ends were trimmed by 5 bases and 5 bases, with 10 bases remaining between them. The DNA for the CDR3 is TGTGCCAGCAGTCCCCGAGAACGAAACACCATATATTTT. Translating it yields CASSPRERNTIYF.

CDR3: CASSPPPAGTGELFF. CDR3 DNA: TGTGCCAGCAGTCCCCCCCCAGCGGGTACCGGGGAGCTGTTTTTT. V is TRBV27 and J is TRBJ2-2, with a tentative D call TRBD2 (6 bases). Germline CDR1 and CDR2: MNHEY and SMNVEV (reference sequence). The CDR3 extends over 15 amino acids. Trimming took off 5 bases at V and 5 bases at J, with 15 bases between the two ends.

This sequence joins TRBV4-1 and TRBJ2-7; 11 bases fit TRBD2. The CDR3 loop spans 15 amino acids. The J segment lost 3 bases and the V segment lost 2 bases, leaving 3 bases of the junction unmatched. The V gene's germline CDR1 is MGHRA and CDR2 YSYEKL. CDR3: CASSQTGTSGYEQYF. CDR3 sequence (DNA): TGCGCCAGCAGCCAAACCGGGACTAGCGGCTACGAGCAGTACTTC.

CDR3 sequence reads: CASRTEGVDSPLHF. CDR3 coding DNA: TGTGCCAGCAGAACTGAGGGGGTGGATTCACCCCTCCACTTT. The chain has TRBV25-1 and TRBJ1-6; D might be TRBD1 (6 bases). V was trimmed by 6 bases and J by 8 bases, leaving 14 bases between them. Germline values: CDR1 MGHDK, CDR2 SYGVNS. The CDR3 spans 14 residues.

CDR3: CASSLGRTVYEQYF. CDR3 DNA sequence: TGCGCCAGCAGCTTGGGACGGACAGTCTACGAGCAGTACTTC. V and J are TRBV5-1 and TRBJ2-7; D might be TRBD1 (6 bases). CDR1 is SGHRS and CDR2 is YFSETQ in the germline V gene. The CDR3 has 14 amino acids. Between the trimmed V and J ends, which lost 0 bases and 3 bases, there was a span of 10 bases.